This note documents a single T cell receptor (beta chain) sequence. Antigen: not known. The data were obtained in a study of PD-1 blockade in mismatch repair-deficient tumors. Study findings and constraints: Tumor-resident clones, often absent from pretreatment blood, expanded after pembrolizumab and then contracted.

Three pembrolizumab responders had their TCRs sequenced. Deletions cut 4 bases from V and 4 bases from J, with 8 bases between. The CDR3 totals 13 residues. The V gene's germline CDR1 is MGHRA and CDR2 YSYEKL. The repertoire was sequenced with immunoSEQ multiplex PCR; TCRdb's copy has only in-frame clones and lacks some. Seen here are 76,000 or so clones, 70% to 90% observed once, and the top ten hold around 5.1%. Here the sequenced sample was peripheral blood, taken 44 weeks after starting pembrolizumab. V usage is TRBV4-1 and J usage is TRBJ2-1; no clear D gene. This receptor was obtained from an adult with mismatch repair-deficient cancer. For the CDR3, the DNA is TGCGCCAGCAGCCCTTCCCTATACAATGAGCAGTTCTTC. Its translation is CASSPSLYNEQFF.